Listed below are T cell receptor beta chains from one sample, sequenced in a study of CD8+CD57+ T cells in acquired aplastic anemia. TCRdb passed the reads through MiXCR, listing each CDR3 protein once. Among 200,000 to 300,000 distinct CDR3 sequences listed, around 45% were seen once. Specimen: sorted CD4+, CD8+, or CD8+CD57+ T cells (not recorded which) from PBMCs. The receptors here all came from a human donor with aplastic anemia. The conserved cysteine and the conserved F or W are not part of the CDR3 here. Each record gives: clone size, J gene, V gene, CDR3 protein. Size is stated for part of the rows, as once, few or many counts, or as a class when the clone is expanded.

>-|TRBJ2-1|TRBV5-1
ASSGAGEF
>-|TRBJ1-2|TRBV25-1
ASKDRHGYT
>many|TRBJ2-1|TRBV9
ASSVDGPEQF
>many|TRBJ2-7|TRBV2
ASMQAGEASYEQY
>many|TRBJ1-5|TRBV5-8
AYCSQGGNQPQH
>-|TRBJ2-5|TRBV9
ASSVDVSVRRQETQY
>few|TRBJ1-1|TRBV24-1
ASSSPGRAWANTEAF
>many|TRBJ1-3|TRBV7-3
ASSLNAGDLIGNTIY
>many|TRBJ1-5|TRBV7-9
ASSSHGQKQPQH
>many|TRBJ2-3|TRBV15
ATSRSAGQGPDTQY
>few|TRBJ1-1|TRBV6-5
ASSRGNRDRVEFYDTEAF
>-|TRBJ2-3|TRBV7-3
ASSLGTGGKMPAQPDTQY
>-|TRBJ1-2|TRBV2
ASSEGPKQGYT
>-|TRBJ1-1|TRBV9
ASSVGAATEAF
>-|TRBJ1-1|TRBV10-3
AIGSQQNTEAF
>-|TRBJ2-5|TRBV12-3/TRBV12-4
ASSLRRTETQY
>many|TRBJ2-3|TRBV19
ASSILAGGITDTQY
>many|TRBJ1-5|TRBV5-8
ASSLAVVEGGLHQPQH
>-|TRBJ1-1|TRBV5-1
ASSLDPGNTEAF
>-|TRBJ1-1|TRBV25-1
ASSENVEAF
>many|TRBJ1-2|TRBV6-2/TRBV6-3
ASNPGLSGGYT
>many|TRBJ2-2|TRBV20-1
SAGDTGELF
>once|TRBJ2-5|TRBV5-1
ASSESQETQY
>-|TRBJ2-1|TRBV28
ASSSTVQTGTGTYNEQF
>-|TRBJ1-6|TRBV5-8
ASSLNRDVPLH
>-|TRBJ1-2|TRBV10-2
ASNGRVNYGYT